One and the same sample provided the 20 T cell receptor beta chains below, sequenced in a study of T and B cells in COVID-19 patients. Each TRB amplification used roughly 220-550 ng of genomic DNA from blood. BIOMED2 TRB-A/B primer pools were used in multiplex TRB PCR. MiXCR was run by TCRdb on the multiplex PCR reads, yielding one entry per CDR3 protein. The sample shows about 1,400 distinct CDR3 sequences, roughly 29% of them seen only once. The sequenced sample was blood. All receptors come from a human donor with active COVID-19.

In this sample, this clonotype turned up a few times. The V call is TRBV27, the J call TRBJ2-1; weak D call: TRBD2 (6 bases). The CDR3 has 14 amino acids. The V gene's germline CDR1 is MNHEY and CDR2 SMNVEV (reference sequence). Trimming shortened V by 0 bases and J by 9 bases, and 12 bases separated the two germline ends. The CDR3 spells CASSLSGSGGEQFF. CDR3 sequence (DNA): TGTGCCAGCAGTTTATCCGGGAGCGGCGGTGAGCAGTTCTTC.

This clonotype came up a few times. This chain links TRBV7-2 with TRBJ2-7, with D unresolved. CDR1 is SGHTA, CDR2 FQGNSA, per germline. This CDR3 is built from 13 residues. V was clipped by 4 bases and J by 2 bases, with 9 bases between them. The CDR3 DNA reads as TGTGCCAGCAGCTCGCCCCTTACCTACGAGCAGTACTTC. Translation: CASSSPLTYEQYF.

This clonotype was seen a handful of times. V gene TRBV6-5 combines with J gene TRBJ1-1; D ambiguous. CDR1 and CDR2 from the germline V gene are MNHEY and SVGAGI. Deletions cut 0 bases from V and 4 bases from J, with 6 bases between. There are 13 residues in the CDR3. The CDR3 region has the DNA TGTGCCAGCAGTTACTCTGAGGTCACTGAAGCTTTCTTT. Translated: CASSYSEVTEAFF.

V and J are TRBV12-3 or TRBV12-4 and TRBJ2-6; D gene ambiguous. Trimming left V 1 base short and J 0 bases short, with 4 bases between. CDR3 size: 15 residues. CDR3 DNA sequence: TGTGCCAGCAGTTTAGTCCGCTCTGGGGCCAACGTCCTGACTTTC. Amino acids: CASSLVRSGANVLTF.

J is TRBJ2-7 and V is TRBV6-2 or TRBV6-3, with no clear D. This CDR3 is built from 14 residues. Trimming shortened V by 5 bases and J by 2 bases, and 13 bases separated the two germline ends. From germline, CDR1 is MNHEY and CDR2 SVGEGT. In DNA, the CDR3 is TGTGCCAGCAGTAACCGACCGATTCCCTACGAGCAGTACTTC. It yields the protein CASSNRPIPYEQYF.

V is TRBV24-1 and J is TRBJ2-3; 10 bases align to TRBD2. Germline V gene lookup returns CDR1 KGHDR and CDR2 SFDVKD. The CDR3 is 15 residues long. V shed 3 bases, J shed 6 bases, and the junction held 5 bases outside the gene matches. CDR3 residues: CATSDGSSGSDTQYF. In DNA form, the CDR3 reads TGTGCCACCAGTGATGGGTCTAGCGGGAGTGATACGCAGTATTTT.

In this sample, this clonotype is medium-sized. The rearrangement links TRBV19 to TRBJ2-1; D ambiguous. CDR1 and CDR2 from the germline V gene are LNHDA and SQIVND (reference sequence). The V and J ends lost 6 bases and 5 bases respectively, with 11 bases between them. This CDR3 comprises 13 residues. The CDR3 DNA follows: TGTGCCAGTAGCGTCGGGCTTAACAATGAGCAGTTCTTC. This translates into CASSVGLNNEQFF.

In its sample, this clonotype ranks as medium-sized. The chain has TRBV6-5 and TRBJ2-7; 11 bases line up with TRBD1. Germline V gene lookup returns CDR1 MNHEY and CDR2 SVGAGI. Trimming at V came to 5 bases and at J to 7 bases, leaving 7 bases not matched to a gene. This CDR3 has 14 amino acids. The CDR3 sequence is CASSPSGTGGEQYF. The CDR3 bases are TGTGCCAGCAGTCCATCCGGGACAGGGGGTGAGCAGTACTTC.

The table lists this clonotype with a few counts. The rearrangement uses TRBV6-1 and TRBJ1-6; 9 positions match TRBD1. The V segment lost 7 bases and the J segment 8 bases; nucleotides outside the gene matches: 3. Germline V gene data show CDR1 as MNHNS and CDR2 as SASEGT. The CDR3 totals 13 residues. Here the CDR3 DNA reads TGTGCCAGCACCGACAGGGGGGATTCACCCCTCCACTTT. Encoded protein: CASTDRGDSPLHF.

This rearrangement joins TRBV29-1 to TRBJ2-7; maybe TRBD1 (6 bases). The CDR3 extends over 15 amino acids. Trimming pared 3 bases from V and 2 bases from J, leaving 17 bases between. Germline CDR1 reads SQVTM; CDR2 reads ANQGSEA. The CDR3 nucleotides are TGCAGCGTTGAGGGACACGACCAGGATCCCTACGAGCAGTACTTC. Protein: CSVEGHDQDPYEQYF.

The chain has TRBV20-1 and TRBJ2-1, with 14 bases fitting TRBD2. V gave up 5 bases and J gave up 5 bases; unmatched junction bases: 11. Germline V CDR1 and CDR2: DFQATT, SNEGSKA (reference sequence). The CDR3 covers 17 residues. The CDR3 sequence is CSAPGLAGGPQNNEQFF. The CDR3 DNA reads TGCAGTGCTCCTGGACTAGCGGGAGGCCCTCAAAACAATGAGCAGTTCTTC.

This clonotype is labeled as medium-sized (0.01 to 0.1%). The chain combines TRBV6-5 with TRBJ1-2, with D uncertain. Trimming pared 0 bases from V and 2 bases from J, leaving 7 bases between. This CDR3 region has 14 residues. Germline-derived CDR1 and CDR2 are MNHEY and SVGAGI. DNA for the CDR3: TGTGCCAGCAGTTACTCGGCGGGGAACTATGGCTACACCTTC. Translated: CASSYSAGNYGYTF.

The gene calls are TRBV7-9 and TRBJ1-2; TRBD1 might be the D (6 bases). Trimming took 7 bases from V and 6 from J, leaving 12 bases between them. Per the germline V gene, CDR1 is SEHNR and CDR2 is FQNEAQ (reference sequence). This CDR3 is 12 amino acids long. The CDR3 spells CASMAGGDGYTF. The CDR3 nucleotides read TGTGCCAGCATGGCGGGGGGCGATGGCTACACCTTC.

This clonotype was seen a handful of times. The chain is built from TRBV6-2 or TRBV6-3 and TRBJ1-2, with D possibly matching TRBD1 (5 bases). The germline V and J ends were trimmed by 2 bases and 4 bases, with 5 bases remaining between them. This CDR3 region has 12 residues. Germline V lookup: CDR1 MNHEY, CDR2 SVGEGT. The DNA for the CDR3 is TGTGCCAGCAGTTACGGGGCCTATGGCTACACCTTC. Protein sequence: CASSYGAYGYTF.

The chain combines TRBV6-5 with TRBJ1-5; 7 positions agree with TRBD1. Per the germline V gene, CDR1 is MNHEY and CDR2 is SVGAGI. The ends lost 7 bases at V and 7 bases at J; junction bases unmatched: 13. CDR3 size: 15 residues. Written as DNA, the CDR3 is TGTGCCAGCACCGGGGGCGCAGGGGGGGGACAGCCCCAGCATTTT. Translating gives CASTGGAGGGQPQHF.

By frequency in the sample, this clonotype is medium-sized. This chain connects TRBV5-6 to TRBJ2-7; the D is unclear. This CDR3 is built from 12 residues. V lost 4 bases, J lost 1 base, and 6 bases lay in between. The V gene's germline CDR1 is SGHDT and CDR2 YYEEEE. CDR3 nucleotides: TGTGCCAGCAGCCTGAGTTCCTACGAGCAGTACTTC. This sequence encodes CASSLSSYEQYF.

Sample share makes this clonotype medium-sized. The chain is built from TRBV29-1 and TRBJ2-3; maybe TRBD1 (6 bases). Trimming pared 0 bases from V and 7 bases from J, leaving 11 bases between. Per germline, CDR1 SQVTM and CDR2 ANQGSEA. This CDR3 is built from 13 residues. Here the CDR3 reads CSVEDPGAYTQYF. CDR3 nucleotide sequence: TGCAGCGTTGAAGACCCAGGGGCCTATACGCAGTATTTT.

This chain links TRBV15 with TRBJ1-1; D is ambiguous. The CDR3 has 13 residues. V was pared by 2 bases and J by 5 bases, with 9 bases between. Germline loops: CDR1 LNHNV, CDR2 YYDKDF (reference sequence). The CDR3 sequence: CATSRNRGTEAFF. The CDR3 DNA is TGTGCCACCAGCAGAAACAGAGGAACTGAAGCTTTCTTT.

Relative to its sample, this clonotype is medium-sized. The chain carries TRBV12-3 or TRBV12-4 and TRBJ2-1, with 7 bases identical to TRBD2. Germline trimming cut 3 bases from V and 7 bases from J; bases unmatched to any gene: 9. The length of the CDR3 is 15 residues. The CDR3 protein is CASSFKDGGRNEQFF. The CDR3 DNA reads TGTGCCAGCAGTTTTAAGGACGGGGGGAGGAATGAGCAGTTCTTC.

The chain uses TRBV20-1 and TRBJ2-1; D possibly corresponds to TRBD2 (5 bases). The V and J ends lost 4 bases and 4 bases respectively, with 17 bases between them. The CDR3 consists of 15 residues. Germline V CDR1 and CDR2: DFQATT, SNEGSKA (reference sequence). The CDR3 DNA sequence: TGCAGTGCTACCCCGGGATTCTTACTTTACAATGAGCAGTTCTTC. Amino acid sequence: CSATPGFLLYNEQFF.